Listed here is a single T cell receptor (beta chain). It was cDNA, reverse transcribed from extracted RNA, that served as the sequencing template. Profiling relied on immunoSEQ multiplex PCR, and the TCRdb table lists in-frame clones only, not all of them. The sample includes roughly 110,000 clones, approximately 51% seen only once; the top ten take about 3.4%. Treatment described: oral pan-JAK inhibitor, 5-10 mg twice daily. The CDR3 covers 13 residues. V lost 7 bases and J lost 9; bases outside the gene matches: 11. Germline-derived CDR1 and CDR2 are SGHKS and YYEKEE (reference sequence). The entry originates in a study of CD8+ T cells in alopecia areata.

The receptor was isolated from a human donor with alopecia areata. The J gene is TRBJ1-1, the V gene TRBV5-5; 8 bases are a match to TRBD1. The input for sequencing was CD4+ T cells sorted from blood, taken at week 24, from a patient treated with tofacitinib. DNA for the CDR3: TGTGCCAGCGGAACCCGACAGGGGTCGAAAGCTTTCTTT. Its translation: CASGTRQGSKAFF.